Below, 27 T cell receptor beta chains from the same sample are listed, as sequenced in a study of cytomegalovirus exposure and HLA in healthy donors. PCR involved 60 Vbeta and 13 Jbeta primers. Some clones are missing from TCRdb's copy, which holds only in-frame ones; the method was immunoSEQ multiplex PCR. The sample records 65,000 to 70,000 clones, 80% to 90% being singletons. Source material: PBMCs. All receptors come from a woman aged 25 to 39 in good health and CMV-seropositive.

The V call is TRBV7-9, the J call TRBJ1-6; D is undetermined. CDR1 and CDR2 from the germline V gene are SEHNR and FQNEAQ (reference sequence). The CDR3 length is 15 residues. The V and J ends lost 1 base and 7 bases respectively, with 11 bases between them. Written as DNA, the CDR3 is TGTGCCAGCAGCTTAGATACAGTCGCAAATTCACCCCTCCACTTT. This codes for CASSLDTVANSPLHF.

The genes are TRBV10-1 and TRBJ2-2; D is unclear. Trimming stripped 0 bases from V and 5 bases from J, with 4 bases between. The CDR3 totals 13 residues. CDR1 and CDR2 (germline): WNHNN, SYGVQD (reference sequence). In DNA form, the CDR3 reads TGCGCCAGCAGTGAGTCGCAGACCGGGGAGCTGTTTTTT. It encodes CASSESQTGELFF.

The chain couples TRBV28 to TRBJ1-4, with D possibly TRBD1 on 5 matching bases. The ends were cut back, 6 bases at V and 8 bases at J, with 16 bases in the middle. The CDR3 sequence is 14 residues long. Per germline, CDR1 MDHEN and CDR2 SYDVKM. CDR3 loop: CASSRQYDGEKLFF. The CDR3 DNA is TGTGCCAGCAGCAGACAGTACGACGGGGAAAAACTGTTTTTT.

This clone was recorded once. The chain links TRBV6-5 to TRBJ1-1; no clear D gene. In germline, CDR1 is MNHEY, CDR2 SVGAGI. The germline V and J ends were trimmed by 3 bases and 1 base, with 9 bases remaining between them. The CDR3 consists of 14 residues. CDR3 sequence (DNA): TGTGCCAGCAGTTATTTCGCAGGGAACACTGAAGCTTTCTTT. Translating gives CASSYFAGNTEAFF.

The chain couples TRBV10-1 to TRBJ1-1; D ambiguous. Germline CDR1 WNHNN, CDR2 SYGVQD (reference sequence). Trimming left V 4 bases short and J 3 bases short, with 6 bases between. The CDR3 consists of 12 residues. This CDR3 reads CASSASDTEAFF. The CDR3 coding sequence is TGCGCCAGCAGTGCTTCGGACACTGAAGCTTTCTTT.

The J gene is TRBJ1-1, the V gene TRBV4-1; D remains ambiguous. The CDR3 sequence is 14 residues long. In germline, CDR1 is MGHRA, CDR2 YSYEKL. Between the trimmed V and J ends, which lost 1 base and 5 bases, there was a span of 11 bases. The CDR3 loop reads CASSQVGSWTEAFF. The CDR3, as DNA: TGCGCCAGCAGCCAAGTGGGGAGTTGGACTGAAGCTTTCTTT.

V is TRBV11-2 and J is TRBJ2-7, with 7 positions matching TRBD2. Germline V gene data show CDR1 as SGHAT and CDR2 as FQNNGV. The CDR3 length is 12 residues. The ends lost 3 bases at V and 6 bases at J; junction bases unmatched: 2. CDR3 bases: TGTGCCAGCAGCTTCGGACTAGGCGAGCAGTACTTC. Its translation is CASSFGLGEQYF.

The V and J genes are TRBV6-1 and TRBJ2-7; D may be TRBD1 (6 bases). Trimming removed 5 bases from V and 4 bases from J, with 18 bases in between. The CDR3 covers 15 residues. Looked up from germline, CDR1 is MNHNS and CDR2 is SASEGT. In DNA, the CDR3 is TGTGCCAGCAGTCCGGAACAGGGATTAAGGTACGAGCAGTACTTC. Translated: CASSPEQGLRYEQYF.

A word on this clone: An end of the junction does not agree with germline; a read error may underlie this. The V and J genes are TRBV7-2 and TRBJ2-7; 12 positions agree with TRBD2. This CDR3 region has 16 residues. Germline-derived CDR1 and CDR2 are SGHTA and FQGNSA. CDR3 in amino acids: CASSILAGGPRYGQYF. CDR3 sequence (DNA): TGTGCCAGCAGTATCCTAGCGGGAGGGCCTCGTTACGGGCAGTACTTC.

J is TRBJ2-2 and V is TRBV5-4; 9 bases match TRBD1. Germline CDR1 and CDR2: SGHNT and YYREEE (reference sequence). The CDR3 has 15 residues. The V segment lost 4 bases and the J segment 6 bases; nucleotides outside the gene matches: 7. The DNA of the CDR3 is TGTGCCAGCAGCCCGGGACAGGGTACGTCCGGGGAGCTGTTTTTT. Translating gives CASSPGQGTSGELFF.

This clone was recorded only once. V and J are TRBV19 and TRBJ2-2; D may be TRBD2 (5 bases). The CDR3 is 15 amino acids. Germline CDR1 and CDR2: LNHDA and SQIVND (reference sequence). Trimming stripped 10 bases from V and 0 bases from J, with 15 bases between. The CDR3 here is CATKSGAANTGELFF. Here the CDR3 DNA reads TGTGCCACAAAGAGCGGAGCTGCGAACACCGGGGAGCTGTTTTTT. The full variable domain, in which reference TRBV19 and TRBJ2-2 provide the parts outside the CDR3, is DGGITQSPKYLFRKEGQNVTLSCEQNLNHDAMYWYRQDPGQGLRLIYYSQIVNDFQKGDIAEGYSVSREKKESFPLTVTSAQKNPTAFYLCATKSGAANTGELFFGEGSRLTVL.

The chain has TRBV19 and TRBJ1-4; weak D call: TRBD1 (6 bases). Germline CDR1 and CDR2: LNHDA and SQIVND (reference sequence). Between the trimmed V and J ends, which lost 5 bases and 5 bases, there was a span of 15 bases. The CDR3 length is 15 residues. This CDR3 is CASSVYGTLNEKLFF. The CDR3 DNA reads TGTGCCAGTAGTGTTTACGGGACACTGAATGAAAAACTGTTTTTT. Filled out from reference TRBV19 and TRBJ1-4, the complete variable domain reads DGGITQSPKYLFRKEGQNVTLSCEQNLNHDAMYWYRQDPGQGLRLIYYSQIVNDFQKGDIAEGYSVSREKKESFPLTVTSAQKNPTAFYLCASSVYGTLNEKLFFGSGTQLSVL.

The chain recombines TRBV2 with TRBJ1-5; D gene unclear. The V end lost 3 bases, the J end lost 4 bases, and 13 bases lay between the germline ends. The CDR3 spans 15 residues. CDR1 is SNHLY and CDR2 is FYNNEI in the germline V gene. The CDR3 nucleotides are TGTGCCAGCAGTGAGGGCATTGCGGGGAATCAGCCCCAGCATTTT. It yields the protein CASSEGIAGNQPQHF.

The chain uses TRBV10-3 and TRBJ2-7; 11 nucleotides align to TRBD2. The junction had 0 bases not matched to a gene; V was cut back by 6 bases and J by 2 bases. Germline CDR1 ENHRY, CDR2 SYGVKD. The CDR3 is 13 residues long. DNA of the CDR3: TGTGCCATCAGGGGACTAGCGGCCTACGAGCAGTACTTC. This translates into CAIRGLAAYEQYF.

The rearrangement uses TRBV15 and TRBJ2-7; TRBD2 aligns across 9 bases. Germline V gives CDR1 LNHNV, CDR2 YYDKDF (reference sequence). The V segment lost 1 base and the J segment 6 bases; nucleotides outside the gene matches: 4. The CDR3 is made up of 14 amino acids. The CDR3 spells CATSRGGTSREQYF. Here the CDR3 DNA reads TGTGCCACCAGCAGAGGCGGGACTAGCCGCGAGCAGTACTTC.

Comments on this clone: At one of its ends the junction is not consistent with the germline gene, which may arise from a read error. The CDR3, as DNA: TGTGCCGGCAGTTCGGGGGCTAGCGGGAGGGCCTCAGATACGCAGTATTTT. This gives the protein CAGSSGASGRASDTQYF. V is TRBV28 and J is TRBJ2-3; 12 bases are a match to TRBD2. CDR3 length: 17 amino acids. In germline, CDR1 is MDHEN, CDR2 SYDVKM.

As regards this clone: Within the sample, other DNA sequences also encode this same CDR3. This rearrangement joins TRBV28 to TRBJ2-7; D perhaps matches TRBD2 (6 bases). Deletions cut 5 bases from V and 3 bases from J, with 11 bases between. This CDR3 has 13 amino acids. Germline V gene sequence: CDR1 MDHEN, CDR2 SYDVKM. CDR3 DNA: TGTGCCAGCAGTGCGGGACTTAACTACGAGCAGTACTTC. Translating it yields CASSAGLNYEQYF.

V usage is TRBV6-5 and J usage is TRBJ1-2, with D unresolved. Germline values: CDR1 MNHEY, CDR2 SVGAGI. The CDR3 is 13 amino acids. Trimming took off 2 bases at V and 6 bases at J, with 10 bases between the two ends. For the CDR3, the DNA is TGTGCCAGCAGTTACGGAGGGAGTAATGGCTACACCTTC. Amino acid sequence: CASSYGGSNGYTF.

This chain links TRBV18 with TRBJ1-1; D unresolved. Deletions cut 2 bases from V and 0 bases from J, with 10 bases between. The CDR3 loop spans 15 amino acids. Looked up from germline, CDR1 is KGHSH and CDR2 is LQKENI. Written as DNA, the CDR3 is TGTGCCAGCTCACCAAGTACGGGATTGAACACTGAAGCTTTCTTT. It encodes CASSPSTGLNTEAFF.

V and J are TRBV5-6 and TRBJ1-4, with unresolved D. Germline V CDR1 and CDR2: SGHDT, YYEEEE. The CDR3 is 13 amino acids. V dropped 2 bases and J dropped 4 bases, with 6 bases sitting between them. CDR3 nucleotide sequence: TGTGCCAGCAGCTTTTTCAGTAATGAAAAACTGTTTTTT. Residues: CASSFFSNEKLFF.

V is TRBV10-2 and J is TRBJ2-7; 10 bases match TRBD1. The germline CDR1 and CDR2 sequences are WSHSY and SAAADI. The CDR3 totals 15 residues. Trimming took 3 bases from V and 6 from J; bases not matched to a gene: 8. As DNA, the CDR3 is TGCGCCAGCAGTGAATCTGGGACAGGGGCCGGCGAGCAGTACTTC. Amino acids: CASSESGTGAGEQYF.

The rearrangement uses TRBV28 and TRBJ1-6; D call uncertain. Germline values: CDR1 MDHEN, CDR2 SYDVKM. CDR3 length: 15 residues. The V end was cut by 6 bases, the J end by 7 bases, with 16 bases between. The CDR3 is CASSRDPGGNSPLHF. DNA of the CDR3: TGTGCCAGCAGCAGAGACCCGGGTGGCAATTCACCCCTCCACTTT. The variable domain in full, completed from reference TRBV28 and TRBJ1-6, reads DVKVTQSSRYLVKRTGEKVFLECVQDMDHENMFWYRQDPGLGLRLIYFSYDVKMKEKGDIPEGYSVSREKKERFSLILESASTNQTSMYLCASSRDPGGNSPLHFGNGTRLTVT.

The J gene is TRBJ1-4, the V gene TRBV7-9; 7 bases line up with TRBD1. The J segment lost 13 bases and the V segment lost 1 base, leaving 3 bases of the junction unmatched. Germline loops: CDR1 SEHNR, CDR2 FQNEAQ (reference sequence). There are 12 residues in the CDR3. The CDR3 reads CASSLGTGRLFF. The CDR3 nucleotides are TGTGCCAGCAGCTTAGGGACAGGTAGACTGTTTTTT.

This chain uses TRBV2 with TRBJ1-2; D call uncertain. This CDR3 contains 11 residues. Germline-derived CDR1 and CDR2 are SNHLY and FYNNEI. The V gene lost 9 bases and the J gene lost 8 bases, with 13 bases spanning the gap. The CDR3 DNA is TGTGCCAGTCGCGCTCACCCAGGCTACACCTTC. This translates into CASRAHPGYTF.

CDR3 sequence: CASSADMTGRYGYTF. The CDR3 nucleotides read TGTGCCAGCAGCGCTGATATGACAGGCCGCTATGGCTACACCTTC. The chain recombines TRBV5-4 with TRBJ1-2, with D perhaps TRBD1 (6 bases). Trimming removed 4 bases from V and 4 bases from J, with 17 bases in between. The length of the CDR3 is 15 residues. Germline-derived CDR1 and CDR2 are SGHNT and YYREEE (reference sequence).

The rearrangement links TRBV6-5 to TRBJ2-1, with D hard to call. Germline V CDR1 and CDR2: MNHEY, SVGAGI. This CDR3 contains 11 residues. Deletions cut 5 bases from V and 7 bases from J, with 6 bases between. The CDR3 DNA reads as TGTGCCAGCAGTGCGCCTAATGAGCAGTTCTTC. Translated, it gives CASSAPNEQFF.

CDR3: CASRSSRGEQFF. The CDR3 DNA reads as TGTGCCAGCAGATCTAGCAGGGGTGAGCAGTTCTTC. V and J are TRBV2 and TRBJ2-1; D possibly corresponds to TRBD1 (6 bases). The germline CDR1 and CDR2 sequences are SNHLY and FYNNEI. This CDR3 comprises 12 residues. V was pared by 6 bases and J by 9 bases, with 12 bases between.